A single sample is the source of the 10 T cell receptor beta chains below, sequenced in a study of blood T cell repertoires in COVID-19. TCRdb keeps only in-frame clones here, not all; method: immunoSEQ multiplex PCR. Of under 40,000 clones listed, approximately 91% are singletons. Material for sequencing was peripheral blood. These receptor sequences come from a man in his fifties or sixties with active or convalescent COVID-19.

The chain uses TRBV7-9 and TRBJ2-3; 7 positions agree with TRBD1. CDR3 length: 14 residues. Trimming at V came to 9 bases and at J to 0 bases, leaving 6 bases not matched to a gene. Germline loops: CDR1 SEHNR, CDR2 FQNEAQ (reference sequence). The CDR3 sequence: CARRGGLSTDTQYF. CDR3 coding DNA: TGTGCCAGGCGAGGGGGCCTAAGCACAGATACGCAGTATTTT.

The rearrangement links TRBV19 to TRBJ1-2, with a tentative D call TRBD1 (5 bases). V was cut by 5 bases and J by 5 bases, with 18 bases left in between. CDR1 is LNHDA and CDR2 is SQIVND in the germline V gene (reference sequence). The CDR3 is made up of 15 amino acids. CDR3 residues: CASSSTAAGSYGYTF. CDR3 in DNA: TGTGCCAGTAGTTCGACAGCGGCGGGGTCTTATGGCTACACCTTC.

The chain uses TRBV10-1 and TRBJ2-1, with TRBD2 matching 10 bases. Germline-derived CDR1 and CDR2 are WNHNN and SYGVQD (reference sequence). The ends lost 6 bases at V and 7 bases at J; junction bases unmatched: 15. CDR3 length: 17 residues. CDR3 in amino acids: CASSPRRATSGLNEQFF. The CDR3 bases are TGCGCCAGCAGCCCTCGGAGGGCGACTAGCGGGTTAAATGAGCAGTTCTTC.

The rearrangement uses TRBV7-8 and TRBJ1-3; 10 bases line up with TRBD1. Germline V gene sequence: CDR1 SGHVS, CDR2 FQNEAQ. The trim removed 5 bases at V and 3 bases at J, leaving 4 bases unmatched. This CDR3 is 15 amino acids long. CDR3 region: CASSPRDRGGNTIYF. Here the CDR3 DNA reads TGTGCCAGCAGCCCCCGGGACAGGGGTGGAAACACCATATATTTT.

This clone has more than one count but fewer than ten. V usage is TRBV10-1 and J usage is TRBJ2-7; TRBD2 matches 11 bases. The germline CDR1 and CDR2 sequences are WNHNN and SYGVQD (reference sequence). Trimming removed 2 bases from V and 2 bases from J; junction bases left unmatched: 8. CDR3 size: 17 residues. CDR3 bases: TGCGCCAGCAGTGAGGAGAGACTAGCGGGGCGAACCTACGAGCAGTACTTC. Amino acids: CASSEERLAGRTYEQYF.

The CDR3 spells CASSQPGWQGYTF. CDR3 nucleotides: TGTGCCAGCAGCCAACCAGGGTGGCAAGGCTACACCTTC. The V gene is TRBV3-1 (or the pseudogene TRBV3-2), the J gene TRBJ1-2; D is perhaps TRBD1 (5 bases). Trimming took 2 bases from V and 8 from J, leaving 12 bases between them. CDR1 and CDR2 from the germline V gene are LGHDT and YNNKEL (reference sequence). The CDR3 is made up of 13 amino acids.

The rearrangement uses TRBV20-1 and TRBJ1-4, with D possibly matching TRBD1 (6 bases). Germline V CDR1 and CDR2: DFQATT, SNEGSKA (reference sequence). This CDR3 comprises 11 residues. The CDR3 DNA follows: TGCAGCGTGTGGGGGCGAGAAAAACTGTTTTTT. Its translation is CSVWGREKLFF.

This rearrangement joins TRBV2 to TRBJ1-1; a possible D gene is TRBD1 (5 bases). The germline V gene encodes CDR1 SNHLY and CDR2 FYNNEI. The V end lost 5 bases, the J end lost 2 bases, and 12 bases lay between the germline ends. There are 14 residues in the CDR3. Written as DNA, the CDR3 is TGTGCCAGCAGTCTTCAGGGTGGTAACACTGAAGCTTTCTTT. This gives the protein CASSLQGGNTEAFF. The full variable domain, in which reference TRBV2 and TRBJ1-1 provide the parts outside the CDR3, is EPEVTQTPSHQVTQMGQEVILRCVPISNHLYFYWYRQILGQKVEFLVSFYNNEISEKSEIFDDQFSVERPDGSNFTLKIRSTKLEDSAMYFCASSLQGGNTEAFFGQGTRLTVV.

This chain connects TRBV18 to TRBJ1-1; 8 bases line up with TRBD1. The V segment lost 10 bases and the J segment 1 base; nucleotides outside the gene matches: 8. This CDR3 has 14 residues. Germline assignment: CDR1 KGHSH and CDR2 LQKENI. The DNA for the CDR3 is TGTGCCACCACCAAAGGACAGGGGAACACTGAAGCTTTCTTT. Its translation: CATTKGQGNTEAFF.

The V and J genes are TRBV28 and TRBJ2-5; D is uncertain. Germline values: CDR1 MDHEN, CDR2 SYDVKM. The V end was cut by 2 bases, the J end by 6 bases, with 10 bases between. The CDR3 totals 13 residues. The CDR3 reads CASSLTWRKTQYF. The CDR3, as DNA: TGTGCCAGCAGTTTAACCTGGCGGAAGACCCAGTACTTC.